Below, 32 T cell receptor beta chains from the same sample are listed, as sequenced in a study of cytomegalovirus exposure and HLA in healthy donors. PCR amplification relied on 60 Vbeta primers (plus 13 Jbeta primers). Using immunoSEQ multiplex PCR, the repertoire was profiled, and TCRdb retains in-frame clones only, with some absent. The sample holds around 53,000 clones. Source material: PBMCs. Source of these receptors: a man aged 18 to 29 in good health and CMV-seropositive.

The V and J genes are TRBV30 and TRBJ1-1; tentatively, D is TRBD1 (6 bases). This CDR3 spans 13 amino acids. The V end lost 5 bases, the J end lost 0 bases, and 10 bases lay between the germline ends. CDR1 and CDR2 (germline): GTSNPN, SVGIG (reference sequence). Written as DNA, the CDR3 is TGTGCCTGGGGACAGAACCTGAACACTGAAGCTTTCTTT. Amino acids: CAWGQNLNTEAFF.

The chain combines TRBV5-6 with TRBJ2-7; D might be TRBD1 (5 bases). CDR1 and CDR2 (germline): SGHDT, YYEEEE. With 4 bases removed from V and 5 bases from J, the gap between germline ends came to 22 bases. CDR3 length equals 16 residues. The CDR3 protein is CASSTSFSRVINEQYF. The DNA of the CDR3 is TGTGCCAGCAGCACGTCTTTTAGCAGGGTAATCAACGAGCAGTACTTC.

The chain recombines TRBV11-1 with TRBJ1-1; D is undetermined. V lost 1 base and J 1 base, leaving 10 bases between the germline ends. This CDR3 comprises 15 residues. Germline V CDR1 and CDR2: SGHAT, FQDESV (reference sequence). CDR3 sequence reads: CASSLEAGENTEAFF. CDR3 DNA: TGTGCCAGCAGCTTAGAAGCGGGAGAGAACACTGAAGCTTTCTTT.

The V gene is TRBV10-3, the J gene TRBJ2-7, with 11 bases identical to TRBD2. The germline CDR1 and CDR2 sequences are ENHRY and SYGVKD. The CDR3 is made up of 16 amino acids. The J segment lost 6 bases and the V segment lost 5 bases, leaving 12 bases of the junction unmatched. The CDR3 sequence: CAISSGTSGETIEQYF. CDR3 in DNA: TGTGCCATCAGTTCCGGGACTAGCGGAGAGACGATCGAGCAGTACTTC.

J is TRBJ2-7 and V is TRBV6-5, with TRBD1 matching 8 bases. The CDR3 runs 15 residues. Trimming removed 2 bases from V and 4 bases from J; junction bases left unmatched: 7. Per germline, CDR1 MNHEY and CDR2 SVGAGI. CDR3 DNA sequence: TGTGCCAGCAGTTACGGCGGACAGGGTATATACGAGCAGTACTTC. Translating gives CASSYGGQGIYEQYF.

The CDR3 here is CASSSTQVNEKLFF. The CDR3 bases are TGTGCCAGCTCATCGACCCAGGTTAATGAAAAACTGTTTTTT. J is TRBJ1-4 and V is TRBV18, with D uncertain. The V gene's germline CDR1 is KGHSH and CDR2 LQKENI. V was pared by 5 bases and J by 4 bases, with 11 bases between. The CDR3 sequence is 14 residues long. Full variable domain (outside the CDR3, taken from reference TRBV18 and TRBJ1-4): NAGVMQNPRHLVRRRGQEARLRCSPMKGHSHVYWYRQLPEEGLKFMVYLQKENIIDESGMPKERFSAEFPKEGPSILRIQQVVRGDSAAYFCASSSTQVNEKLFFGSGTQLSVL.

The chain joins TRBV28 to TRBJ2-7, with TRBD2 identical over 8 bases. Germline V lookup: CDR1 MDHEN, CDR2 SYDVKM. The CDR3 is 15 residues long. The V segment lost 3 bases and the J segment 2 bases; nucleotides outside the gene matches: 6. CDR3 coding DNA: TGTGCCAGCAGTTTGGCGACTAGCGTGGCCTACGAGCAGTACTTC. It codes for CASSLATSVAYEQYF.

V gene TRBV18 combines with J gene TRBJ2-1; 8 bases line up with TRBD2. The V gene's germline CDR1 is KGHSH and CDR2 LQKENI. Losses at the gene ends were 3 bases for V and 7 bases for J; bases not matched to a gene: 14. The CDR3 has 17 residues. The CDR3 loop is CASSPVRASGPGNEQFF. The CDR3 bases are TGTGCCAGCTCACCGGTAAGGGCTAGCGGGCCGGGGAATGAGCAGTTCTTC.

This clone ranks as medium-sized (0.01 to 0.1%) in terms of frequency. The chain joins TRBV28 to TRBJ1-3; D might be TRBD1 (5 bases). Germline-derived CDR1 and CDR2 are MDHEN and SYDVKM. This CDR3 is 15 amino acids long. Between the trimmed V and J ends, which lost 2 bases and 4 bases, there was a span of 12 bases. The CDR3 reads CASSLVAGNGNTIYF. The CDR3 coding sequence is TGTGCCAGCAGTTTAGTTGCAGGGAACGGAAACACCATATATTTT.

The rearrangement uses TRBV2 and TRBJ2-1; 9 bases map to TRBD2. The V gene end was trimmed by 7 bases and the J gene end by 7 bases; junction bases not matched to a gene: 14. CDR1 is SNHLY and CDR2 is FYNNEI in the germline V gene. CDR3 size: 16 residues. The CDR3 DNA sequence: TGTGCCAGCACTAACCGCGGGAGGGCCAAAACAAATGAGCAGTTCTTC. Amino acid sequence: CASTNRGRAKTNEQFF.

The CDR3 reads CASSQDGGGRATRELFF. The CDR3 bases are TGTGCCAGCAGCCAAGATGGAGGAGGGAGGGCCACTAGGGAGCTGTTTTTT. The chain combines TRBV4-2 with TRBJ2-2, with 7 positions matching TRBD2. Germline V gene sequence: CDR1 LGHNA, CDR2 YNFKEQ. V shed 0 bases, J shed 9 bases, and the junction held 13 bases outside the gene matches. There are 17 residues in the CDR3.

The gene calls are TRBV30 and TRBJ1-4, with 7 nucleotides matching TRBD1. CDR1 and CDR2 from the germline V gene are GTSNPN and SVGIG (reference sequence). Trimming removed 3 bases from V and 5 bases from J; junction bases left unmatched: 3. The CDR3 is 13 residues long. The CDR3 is CAWSSRGNEKLFF. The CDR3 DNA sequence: TGTGCCTGGAGCAGCAGGGGGAATGAAAAACTGTTTTTT. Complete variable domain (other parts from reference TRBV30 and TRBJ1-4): SQTIHQWPATLVQPVGSPLSLECTVEGTSNPNLYWYRQAAGRGLQLLFYSVGIGQISSEVPQNLSASRPQDRQFILSSKKLLLSDSGFYLCAWSSRGNEKLFFGSGTQLSVL.

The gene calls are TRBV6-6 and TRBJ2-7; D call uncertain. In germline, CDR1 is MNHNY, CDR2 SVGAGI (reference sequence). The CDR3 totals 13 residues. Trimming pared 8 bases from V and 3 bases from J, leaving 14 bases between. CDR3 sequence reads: CASELSGDYEQYF. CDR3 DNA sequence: TGTGCCAGCGAACTATCCGGCGACTACGAGCAGTACTTC.

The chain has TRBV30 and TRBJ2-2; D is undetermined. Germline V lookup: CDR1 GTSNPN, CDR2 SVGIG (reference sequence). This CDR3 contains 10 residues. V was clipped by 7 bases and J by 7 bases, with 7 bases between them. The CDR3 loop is CASENGELFF. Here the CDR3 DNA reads TGTGCCTCCGAGAACGGGGAGCTGTTTTTT.

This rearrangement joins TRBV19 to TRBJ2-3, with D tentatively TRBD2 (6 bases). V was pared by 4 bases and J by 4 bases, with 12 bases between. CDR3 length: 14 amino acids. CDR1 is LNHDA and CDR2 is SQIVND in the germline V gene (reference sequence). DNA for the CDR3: TGTGCCAGTAGTAGCGGGACCTCCGCAGATACGCAGTATTTT. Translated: CASSSGTSADTQYF.

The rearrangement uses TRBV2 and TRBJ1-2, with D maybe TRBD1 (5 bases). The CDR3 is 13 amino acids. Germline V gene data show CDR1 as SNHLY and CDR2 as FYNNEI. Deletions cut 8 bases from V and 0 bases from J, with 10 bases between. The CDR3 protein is CASGSTANYGYTF. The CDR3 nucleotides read TGTGCCAGCGGCTCGACAGCTAACTATGGCTACACCTTC.

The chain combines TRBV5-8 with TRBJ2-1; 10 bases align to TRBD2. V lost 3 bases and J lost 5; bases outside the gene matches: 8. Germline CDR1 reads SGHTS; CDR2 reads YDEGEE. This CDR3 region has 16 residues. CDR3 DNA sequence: TGTGCCAGCAGCTGGGGCATAAGCGGGAGGGACAATGAGCAGTTCTTC. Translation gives CASSWGISGRDNEQFF.

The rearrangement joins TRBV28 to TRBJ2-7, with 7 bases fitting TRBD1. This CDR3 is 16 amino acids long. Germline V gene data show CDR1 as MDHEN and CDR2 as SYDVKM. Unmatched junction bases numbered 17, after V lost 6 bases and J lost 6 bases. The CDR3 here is CASSLPRQGNGREQYF. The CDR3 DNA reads TGTGCCAGCAGCCTCCCGAGACAGGGCAATGGACGCGAGCAGTACTTC.

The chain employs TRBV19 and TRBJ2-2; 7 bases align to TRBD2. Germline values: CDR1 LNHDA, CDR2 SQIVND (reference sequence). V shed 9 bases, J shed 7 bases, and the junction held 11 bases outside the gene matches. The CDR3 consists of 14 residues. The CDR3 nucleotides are TGTGCCAGCGGTAGGAATGGGGGGGTCGGGGAGCTGTTTTTT. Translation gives CASGRNGGVGELFF.

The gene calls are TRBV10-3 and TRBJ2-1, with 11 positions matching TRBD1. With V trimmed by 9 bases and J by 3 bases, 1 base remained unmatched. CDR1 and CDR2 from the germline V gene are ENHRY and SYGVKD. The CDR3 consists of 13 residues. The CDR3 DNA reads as TGTGCCATTGGGACAGGGGGCTACAATGAGCAGTTCTTC. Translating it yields CAIGTGGYNEQFF.

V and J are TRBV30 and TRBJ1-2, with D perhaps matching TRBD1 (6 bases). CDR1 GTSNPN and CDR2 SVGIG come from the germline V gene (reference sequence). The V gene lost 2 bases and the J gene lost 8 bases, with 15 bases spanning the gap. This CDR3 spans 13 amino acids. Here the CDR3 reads CAWSQQLRGGYTF. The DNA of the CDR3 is TGTGCCTGGAGTCAGCAACTCAGGGGAGGCTACACCTTC.

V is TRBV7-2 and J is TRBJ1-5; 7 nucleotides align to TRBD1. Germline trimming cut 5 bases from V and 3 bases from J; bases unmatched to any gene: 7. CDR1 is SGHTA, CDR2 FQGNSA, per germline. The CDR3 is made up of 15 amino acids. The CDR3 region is CASSADRVTNQPQHF. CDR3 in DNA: TGTGCCAGCAGCGCAGACAGGGTAACCAATCAGCCCCAGCATTTT.

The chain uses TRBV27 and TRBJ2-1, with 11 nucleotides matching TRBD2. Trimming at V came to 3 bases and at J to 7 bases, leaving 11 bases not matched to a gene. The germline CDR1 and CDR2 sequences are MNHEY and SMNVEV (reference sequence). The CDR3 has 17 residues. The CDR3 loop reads CASSLGLSGRALNEQFF. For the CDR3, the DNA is TGTGCCAGCAGTTTGGGGCTTAGCGGGAGGGCCTTAAATGAGCAGTTCTTC.

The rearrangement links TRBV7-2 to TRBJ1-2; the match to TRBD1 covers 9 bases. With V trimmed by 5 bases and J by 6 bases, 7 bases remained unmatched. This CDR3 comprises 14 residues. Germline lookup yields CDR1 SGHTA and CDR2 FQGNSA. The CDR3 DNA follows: TGTGCCAGCAGCCCCGACAGGGGGGAAAATGGCTACACCTTC. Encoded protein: CASSPDRGENGYTF.

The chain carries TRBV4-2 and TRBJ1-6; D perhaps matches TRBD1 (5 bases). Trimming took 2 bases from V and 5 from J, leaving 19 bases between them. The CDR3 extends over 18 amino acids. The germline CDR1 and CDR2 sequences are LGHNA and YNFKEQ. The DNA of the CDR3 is TGTGCCAGCAGCCAACTTCCCCCCGTGGCAGGGAATAATTCACCCCTCCACTTT. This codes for CASSQLPPVAGNNSPLHF.

CDR3 DNA sequence: TGTGCCAGCAGCTTAACCGACAGCTACTACGAGCAGTACTTC. It encodes CASSLTDSYYEQYF. V usage is TRBV7-6 and J usage is TRBJ2-7, with D maybe TRBD1 (5 bases). The V end lost 2 bases, the J end lost 3 bases, and 11 bases lay between the germline ends. Germline lookup yields CDR1 SGHVS and CDR2 FNYEAQ. The length of the CDR3 is 14 residues.

CDR3 loop: CASSDYGEAFF. The CDR3 DNA reads TGTGCCAGCAGTGATTACGGTGAAGCTTTCTTT. The chain employs TRBV6-1 and TRBJ1-1; D is uncertain. The V and J ends lost 3 bases and 7 bases respectively, with 6 bases between them. Germline assignment: CDR1 MNHNS and CDR2 SASEGT. The CDR3 is 11 amino acids.

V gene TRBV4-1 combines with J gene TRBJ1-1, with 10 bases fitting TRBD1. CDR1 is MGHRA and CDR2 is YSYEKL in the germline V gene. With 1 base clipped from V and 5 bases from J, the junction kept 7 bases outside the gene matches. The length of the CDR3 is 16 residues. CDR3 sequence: CASSQGKGQGRTEAFF. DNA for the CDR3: TGCGCCAGCAGCCAAGGGAAGGGACAGGGGAGAACTGAAGCTTTCTTT.

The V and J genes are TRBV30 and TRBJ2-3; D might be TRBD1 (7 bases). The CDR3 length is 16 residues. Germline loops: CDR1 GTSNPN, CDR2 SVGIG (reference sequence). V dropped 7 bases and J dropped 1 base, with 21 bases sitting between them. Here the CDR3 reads CAFNSGGDRGTDTQYF. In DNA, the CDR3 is TGTGCCTTCAATTCTGGCGGGGACAGAGGCACAGATACGCAGTATTTT.

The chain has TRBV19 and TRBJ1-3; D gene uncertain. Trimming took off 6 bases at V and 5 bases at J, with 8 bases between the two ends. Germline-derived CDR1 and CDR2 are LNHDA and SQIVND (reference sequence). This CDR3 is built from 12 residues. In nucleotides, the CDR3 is TGTGCCAGTAGCCCGGGGAGAAACACCATATATTTT. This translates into CASSPGRNTIYF.

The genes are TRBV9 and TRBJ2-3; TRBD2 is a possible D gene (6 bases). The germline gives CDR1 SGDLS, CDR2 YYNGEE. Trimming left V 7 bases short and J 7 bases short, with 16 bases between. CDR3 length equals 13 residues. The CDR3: CASSGLHMNTQYF. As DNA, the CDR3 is TGTGCCAGCTCGGGACTGCACATGAATACGCAGTATTTT. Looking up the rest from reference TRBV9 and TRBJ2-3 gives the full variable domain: DSGVTQTPKHLITATGQRVTLRCSPRSGDLSVYWYQQSLDQGLQFLIQYYNGEERAKGNILERFSAQQFPDLHSELNLSSLELGDSALYFCASSGLHMNTQYFGPGTRLTVL.

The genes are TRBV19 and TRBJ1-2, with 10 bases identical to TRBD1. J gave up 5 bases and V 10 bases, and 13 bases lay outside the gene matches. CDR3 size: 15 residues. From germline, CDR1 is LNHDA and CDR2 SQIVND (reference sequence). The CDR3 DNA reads TGTGCCACACACCTGACAGGGGGCTCCGGTTATGGCTACACCTTC. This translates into CATHLTGGSGYGYTF.